This is a list of T cell receptor beta chains from one sample in a study of CD8 T cells in ankylosing spondylitis. TCRdb ran MiXCR on the 5' RACE reads and lists one entry per CDR3 protein. Of approximately 540,000 distinct CDR3 sequences in the sample, about 13% are singletons; the top ten hold around 6.8%. The sample taken for sequencing was blood, either unsorted or a sorted T cell fraction (not recorded which). Source of these receptors: a male donor with ankylosing spondylitis. The CDR3 runs from the conserved cysteine through the conserved F or W. The order of the fields is J gene, D gene, V gene, clone size, CDR3 DNA, CDR3 protein. D genes are given only for firm matches. Size is stated for part of the rows, as once, few or many counts, or as a class when the clone is expanded.

TRBJ1-2,.,TRBV6-1,few,TGTGCCAGCAGCCAACCACCTTCGACTAACTATGGCTACACCTTC,CASSQPPSTNYGYTF
TRBJ2-4,TRBD2,TRBV20-1,many,TGCAGTGCCGAGTCGCCGCGGGAGGGCCGATCGTACTTC,CSAESPREGRSYF
TRBJ2-1,.,TRBV7-9,many,TGTGCCAGCAGCTTAGCGGGAGGTAACAATGAGCAGTTCTTC,CASSLAGGNNEQFF
TRBJ2-3,TRBD2,TRBV11-2,many,TGTGCCAGCAGACCGACTAGCGGTAGCACAGATACGCAGTATTTT,CASRPTSGSTDTQYF
TRBJ1-2,.,TRBV7-2,few,TGTGCCAGCAGCTCGGCCTTAGGGGGAACTAACTATGGCTACACCTTC,CASSSALGGTNYGYTF
TRBJ2-6,.,TRBV5-1,.,TGCGCCAGCACCCCCGCAGGGTCCTCCTCTGGGGCCAACGTCCTGACTTTC,CASTPAGSSSGANVLTF
TRBJ2-7,.,TRBV20-1,few,TGCAGTGCCCCCACAGGTGTACGCGAGCAGTACTTC,CSAPTGVREQYF
TRBJ2-5,TRBD1,TRBV5-6,many,TGTGCCAGCAGCTTGAGGGACAGCCATCAAGAGACCCAGTACTTC,CASSLRDSHQETQYF
TRBJ1-2,.,TRBV5-6,few,TGTGCCAGCAGCCCTGAGACCAAGGGGAACTATGGCTACACCTTC,CASSPETKGNYGYTF
TRBJ2-2,.,TRBV7-9,many,TGTGCCAGCAGCTTGAAACAGGGAGTACCCACCGTCGGGGAGCTGTTTTTT,CASSLKQGVPTVGELFF
TRBJ2-2,.,TRBV12-3/TRBV12-4,.,TGTGCCAGCAGTTTATCGCCCGCCGGGGAGCTGTTTTTT,CASSLSPAGELFF
TRBJ2-5,TRBD1,TRBV5-1,few,TGCGCCAGCACCCCCGGGACAGTGACAGAGACCCAGTACTTC,CASTPGTVTETQYF
TRBJ2-1,.,TRBV4-1,.,TGCGCCAGCAGCCAAGCGAACTCCCCCTTTTTCTTC,CASSQANSPFFF
TRBJ2-1,.,TRBV24-1,.,TGTGCCACCAGTGAAAGACGGGACACTGAGCAGTTCTTC,CATSERRDTEQFF
TRBJ2-3,.,TRBV9,.,TGTGCCAGCAGCGTAGAGCCAGCGGATAGCACAGATACGCAGTATTTT,CASSVEPADSTDTQYF
TRBJ1-4,.,TRBV5-1,few,TGCGCCAGCAGCCTGGGAATGGGTGAAAAACTGTTTTTT,CASSLGMGEKLFF
TRBJ2-5,.,TRBV9,.,TGTGCCAGCAGCTTGCACGGGGAGACCCAGTACTTC,CASSLHGETQYF
TRBJ2-5,TRBD1,TRBV5-6,.,TGTGCCAGCAGCTTGGAAACAGGGGTCGGGACCCAGTACTTC,CASSLETGVGTQYF
TRBJ1-5,TRBD1,TRBV29-1,.,TGCAGCGTGGGTGAACAGGGGTACAATCAGCCCCAGCATTTT,CSVGEQGYNQPQHF
TRBJ2-2,TRBD1,TRBV5-1,few,TGCGCCAGCAGCCCCGGACAGGGTTCCACCGGGGAGCTGTTTTTT,CASSPGQGSTGELFF
TRBJ2-7,TRBD2,TRBV2,.,TGTGCCACCACGGGGGGGTACGAGCAGTACTTC,CATTGGYEQYF
TRBJ2-7,TRBD1,TRBV5-1,once,TGCGCCAGCAGCACCGGGACAGGGGCCCCAAACGAGCAGTACTTC,CASSTGTGAPNEQYF
TRBJ2-6,.,TRBV7-8,few,TGTGCCAGCAGGCCCTTTAGTTACGGGGCCAACGTCCTGACTTTC,CASRPFSYGANVLTF
TRBJ1-5,.,TRBV7-9,few,TGTGCCAGCAGCTTAGGAGTCGGGTCATCGCCCCAGCATTTT,CASSLGVGSSPQHF
TRBJ1-3,.,TRBV5-1,.,TGCGCCAGCAGCTTGGAAAGGACCAACTCTGGAAACACCATATATTTT,CASSLERTNSGNTIYF
TRBJ2-7,TRBD2,TRBV2,few,TGTGCCAGCAGTCGGGAGGGGGGACCCTACGAGCAGTACTTC,CASSREGGPYEQYF